This T cell receptor (beta chain) was retrieved from a study of CD8 T cells in ankylosing spondylitis. Study conclusions and caveats: As reported, disease-linked clones showed significant enrichment in matched ankylosing spondylitis synovial fluid. The disease-linked clones had a CD8+ phenotype and low blood frequencies. What appeared characteristic of ankylosing spondylitis blood was a TCR beta motif of eight highly homologous variants.

Germline V gives CDR1 SGHRS, CDR2 YFSETQ. V was clipped by 8 bases and J by 4 bases; unmatched bases: 6. The CDR3 has 14 residues. The sample holds many counts of this clonotype. Its antigen is currently unknown. Making the TCR beta libraries involved quantitative 5'-RACE with molecular barcodes. TCRdb reanalysed the 5' RACE reads using MiXCR and keeps one entry per CDR3 protein. This sample has 75,000 to 95,000 distinct CDR3 sequences, with about 8.3% found just once. This clonotype was sampled from a male donor with ankylosing spondylitis. Specimen: blood, either unsorted or a sorted T cell fraction (not recorded which). The J gene is TRBJ2-1, the V gene TRBV5-1; TRBD2 matches at 10 bases. The CDR3 bases are TGCGCCAGTAGAAGCGGGAGGGATTACAATGAGCAGTTCTTC. Amino acid sequence: CASRSGRDYNEQFF.